Each of the 18 T cell receptor beta chains below was sequenced from the same sample in a study of shared clonotypes between healthy human individuals. Assay used: immunoSEQ multiplex PCR; TCRdb lists only in-frame clones, some missing. In the table there are some 2,000,000 clones, 95% of which are singletons. Sample: naive CD4+ T cells sorted from blood. Subset of the sample: CD45RA+ positively selected. Source of these receptors: a young man in good health.

The chain has TRBV10-3 and TRBJ1-2; 9 bases map to TRBD1. Germline V lookup: CDR1 ENHRY, CDR2 SYGVKD. The CDR3 has 15 residues. V lost 0 bases and J lost 8; bases outside the gene matches: 7. CDR3 DNA sequence: TGTGCCATCAGTGAGTCGGGGACAGGGTTGGAAGGCTACACCTTC. Translation gives CAISESGTGLEGYTF.

This chain links TRBV30 with TRBJ2-4; 10 bases are shared with TRBD1. The germline CDR1 and CDR2 sequences are GTSNPN and SVGIG (reference sequence). The CDR3 is 11 amino acids. V was clipped by 5 bases and J by 9 bases; unmatched bases: 1. The CDR3 coding sequence is TGTGCCTGGGGGACAGGGGCCATTCAGTACTTC. This codes for CAWGTGAIQYF.

The chain employs TRBV19 and TRBJ1-1; D is ambiguous. The CDR3 has 13 residues. CDR1 LNHDA and CDR2 SQIVND come from the germline V gene (reference sequence). The V end lost 2 bases, the J end lost 4 bases, and 8 bases lay between the germline ends. The CDR3 loop reads CASSIWGTTEAFF. The CDR3 region has the DNA TGTGCCAGTAGTATATGGGGTACCACTGAAGCTTTCTTT.

The rearrangement links TRBV10-2 to TRBJ1-2; D ambiguous. V lost 0 bases to trimming and J lost 8 bases, with 10 bases between them. The CDR3 totals 13 residues. Germline V CDR1 and CDR2: WSHSY, SAAADI. The CDR3 DNA follows: TGCGCCAGCAGTGAGTCTGCGACACAGGGCTACACCTTC. This codes for CASSESATQGYTF.

The CDR3 loop reads CAISEWDSANSPLHF. The DNA of the CDR3 is TGTGCCATCAGTGAGTGGGATTCGGCAAATTCACCCCTCCACTTT. The rearrangement joins TRBV10-3 to TRBJ1-6; D is unresolved. Between the trimmed V and J ends, which lost 1 base and 7 bases, there was a span of 11 bases. This CDR3 is built from 15 residues. Germline CDR1 and CDR2: ENHRY and SYGVKD.

The genes are TRBV6-1 and TRBJ1-5; D not certain. Trimming pared 4 bases from V and 6 bases from J, leaving 16 bases between. Germline CDR1 and CDR2: MNHNS and SASEGT. This CDR3 comprises 15 residues. The CDR3 nucleotides read TGTGCCAGCAGTGGGGAAACCCTGGCCGGTCAGCCCCAGCATTTT. It is translated as CASSGETLAGQPQHF.

The V gene is TRBV25-1, the J gene TRBJ2-3; D gene ambiguous. The germline CDR1 and CDR2 sequences are MGHDK and SYGVNS. This CDR3 spans 14 amino acids. The V and J ends lost 6 bases and 4 bases respectively, with 14 bases between them. CDR3 bases: TGTGCCAGCAGCCCCGGCCTCGGCCCAGATACGCAGTATTTT. As protein: CASSPGLGPDTQYF.

The genes are TRBV4-1 and TRBJ2-7; 10 bases line up with TRBD2. This CDR3 is 14 amino acids long. Germline CDR1 is MGHRA and CDR2 is YSYEKL. Losses at the gene ends were 4 bases for V and 4 bases for J; bases not matched to a gene: 4. The CDR3 spells CASSPLAGTYEQYF. CDR3 nucleotide sequence: TGCGCCAGCAGCCCACTAGCGGGAACTTACGAGCAGTACTTC.

Concerning this clone itself: This sample also contains other DNA sequences that code for the same CDR3. The rearrangement joins TRBV18 to TRBJ2-7; 11 nucleotides align to TRBD2. Germline V gene data show CDR1 as KGHSH and CDR2 as LQKENI. The trim removed 3 bases at V and 2 bases at J, leaving 0 bases unmatched. The CDR3 length is 14 residues. The CDR3 loop reads CASSPGLAAYEQYF. The CDR3 bases are TGTGCCAGCTCACCGGGACTAGCGGCCTACGAGCAGTACTTC.

V usage is TRBV9 and J usage is TRBJ1-6, with D uncertain. The V and J ends lost 0 bases and 7 bases respectively, with 8 bases between them. This CDR3 is 14 amino acids long. Germline loops: CDR1 SGDLS, CDR2 YYNGEE. Here the CDR3 reads CASSVDSGNSPLHF. DNA for the CDR3: TGTGCCAGCAGCGTAGATTCGGGGAATTCACCCCTCCACTTT.

Comment on this clone: Other DNA sequences in this specimen translate into the identical CDR3. The V gene is TRBV2, the J gene TRBJ1-4; D gene uncertain. The CDR3 runs 13 residues. The V end was cut by 4 bases, the J end by 3 bases, with 6 bases between. Germline loops: CDR1 SNHLY, CDR2 FYNNEI. CDR3 coding DNA: TGTGCCAGCAGTGGCAGTCCTAATGAAAAACTGTTTTTT. It translates to CASSGSPNEKLFF.

DNA for the CDR3: TGTGCCAGCAGAGCGACCGACAGGGGGAATGAGCAGTTCTTC. It codes for CASRATDRGNEQFF. The chain recombines TRBV2 with TRBJ2-1; 9 positions match TRBD1. The CDR3 contains 14 residues. V lost 6 bases to trimming and J lost 7 bases; unmatched junction nucleotides: 7. Germline CDR1 and CDR2: SNHLY and FYNNEI.

The chain couples TRBV7-2 to TRBJ1-2; D is ambiguous. Trimming removed 4 bases from V and 4 bases from J, with 10 bases in between. CDR1 is SGHTA, CDR2 FQGNSA, per germline. The CDR3 length is 13 residues. The CDR3 protein is CASSSPELYGYTF. DNA for the CDR3: TGTGCCAGCAGCTCCCCGGAACTCTATGGCTACACCTTC.

The rearrangement links TRBV5-4 to TRBJ2-7, with 8 bases aligning to TRBD2. Germline values: CDR1 SGHNT, CDR2 YYREEE (reference sequence). The CDR3 extends over 16 amino acids. The J segment lost 7 bases and the V segment lost 4 bases, leaving 16 bases of the junction unmatched. The CDR3 DNA follows: TGTGCCAGCAGCCACGCACTAGTAGCGGGATTAAGGGAGCAGTACTTC. Its translation: CASSHALVAGLREQYF.

This clone was picked up one time. The V gene is TRBV28, the J gene TRBJ1-1; D is possibly TRBD1 (5 bases). The germline V gene has CDR1 MDHEN and CDR2 SYDVKM. This CDR3 is 14 amino acids long. V was clipped by 6 bases and J by 0 bases, with 11 bases between them. CDR3 in DNA: TGTGCCAGCAGCCCGGGGCAGTTGAACACTGAAGCTTTCTTT. Encoded protein: CASSPGQLNTEAFF.

The CDR3 coding sequence is TGCGCCAGCAGCTTGGTACAGGGTAATGAAAAACTGTTTTTT. Its protein product is CASSLVQGNEKLFF. The rearrangement links TRBV5-1 to TRBJ1-4, with D maybe TRBD1 (6 bases). This CDR3 has 14 residues. Germline V CDR1 and CDR2: SGHRS, YFSETQ. V lost 0 bases to trimming and J lost 4 bases, with 7 bases between them. The full variable domain, with the rest looked up from reference TRBV5-1 and TRBJ1-4, is KAGVTQTPRYLIKTRGQQVTLSCSPISGHRSVSWYQQTPGQGLQFLFEYFSETQRNKGNFPGRFSGRQFSNSRSEMNVSTLELGDSALYLCASSLVQGNEKLFFGSGTQLSVL.

The rearrangement uses TRBV5-1 and TRBJ2-7; 8 bases match TRBD1. The junction had 5 bases not matched to a gene; V was cut back by 7 bases and J by 5 bases. CDR1 SGHRS and CDR2 YFSETQ come from the germline V gene. The CDR3 spans 12 residues. CDR3 in amino acids: CASETGVHEQYF. Written as DNA, the CDR3 is TGCGCCAGCGAGACAGGGGTCCACGAGCAGTACTTC.

The chain carries TRBV5-6 and TRBJ2-5; no reliable D call. Germline CDR1 reads SGHDT; CDR2 reads YYEEEE. The CDR3 length is 13 residues. The V gene lost 1 base and the J gene lost 4 bases, with 8 bases spanning the gap. This chain's CDR3 is CASSLSQLETQYF. The CDR3 region has the DNA TGTGCCAGCAGCTTGAGTCAGCTAGAGACCCAGTACTTC.